The subject of this entry is one TCR beta chain. Antigen specificity is unknown. J gave up 6 bases and V 4 bases, and 12 bases lay outside the gene matches. Germline CDR1 SGHDT, CDR2 YYEEEE. The CDR3 runs to 15 residues. These data come from a study of CD8 T cells in ankylosing spondylitis. Study-wide findings and caveats: Earlier authors reported some of these motif variants in reactive arthritis synovial fluid and blood. It appeared that ankylosing spondylitis blood was characterized by a TCR beta motif of fewer than 10 highly homologous variants. Significantly higher representation of disease-linked clones was reported for matched ankylosing spondylitis synovial fluid.

The TCR beta libraries were generated through quantitative 5'-RACE incorporating molecular barcodes. MiXCR was run by TCRdb on the 5' RACE reads, yielding one entry per CDR3 protein. This sample has about 440,000 distinct CDR3 sequences, with 17% found just once. Sequencing was done on a sample of blood, either unsorted or a sorted T cell fraction (not recorded which). This receptor was obtained from a male donor with ankylosing spondylitis. The rearrangement joins TRBV5-6 to TRBJ2-5; 7 nucleotides align to TRBD1. The CDR3 protein is CASSRQAGGAKTQYF. The DNA for the CDR3 is TGTGCCAGCAGCCGCCAAGCAGGGGGAGCGAAGACCCAGTACTTC.